A single sample gave rise to the 27 T cell receptor beta chains below, sequenced in a study of blood T cells in healthy people across ages (dated by TCRdb to about 2015). The method behind the library was 5' RACE. Instrument used: Illumina HiSeq 2500. A second PCR of about 7 to 12 cycles was performed with a sample-barcoded 5' primer and a J-beta primer mix. TCRdb applied fastp at Q25 and MiXCR to the public reads, then kept only in-frame beta chains. Every entry covers one CDR3 protein and lists the most common genes and DNA from its rows. This sample has a few hundred thousand distinct CDR3 sequences in its table, and roughly half of those were observed once. The ten largest clonotypes hold over 40% of the sample. The specimen was blood. These receptors all come from a man in his sixties in good health.

At least ten counts were recorded for this clonotype. The chain couples TRBV29-1 to TRBJ1-2; tentative D call: TRBD1 (5 bases). The length of the CDR3 is 15 residues. Trimming left V 6 bases short and J 2 bases short, with 19 bases between. Looked up from germline, CDR1 is SQVTM and CDR2 is ANQGSEA. CDR3 sequence: CSVQRTGGENYGYTF. CDR3 in DNA: TGCAGCGTCCAACGGACCGGGGGTGAAAACTATGGCTACACCTTC.

This clonotype has a handful of counts. This sequence joins TRBV7-3 and TRBJ2-1; the D is unclear. V lost 2 bases and J lost 4, with 12 bases in between. Germline V lookup: CDR1 SGHTA, CDR2 FQGTGA. CDR3 length: 15 amino acids. Here the CDR3 reads CASSLAGAPYNEQFF. As DNA, the CDR3 is TGTGCCAGCAGCTTAGCTGGAGCCCCTTACAATGAGCAGTTCTTC.

CDR3 nucleotides: TGTGCCAGCAGCCAAGGGGGTACCAACGTCCTGACTTTC. Protein product: CASSQGGTNVLTF. The genes are TRBV7-3 and TRBJ2-6, with D maybe TRBD1 (6 bases). CDR1 SGHTA and CDR2 FQGTGA come from the germline V gene. The CDR3 spans 13 residues. V was shortened by 5 bases and J by 8 bases, with 10 bases between the two germline ends.

The chain has TRBV27 and TRBJ2-3; TRBD2 matches 12 bases. The junction had 16 bases not matched to a gene; V was cut back by 5 bases and J by 4 bases. Germline lookup yields CDR1 MNHEY and CDR2 SMNVEV (reference sequence). CDR3 length: 19 amino acids. The CDR3 region is CASSPRLAGGIGVSDTQYF. CDR3 coding DNA: TGTGCCAGCAGTCCCCGGCTAGCGGGAGGGATCGGGGTCTCAGATACGCAGTATTTT.

CDR3 region: CASRPGQSRYGYTF. The CDR3 DNA sequence: TGTGCCAGCAGACCCGGACAGAGTCGATATGGCTACACCTTC. The rearrangement uses TRBV14 and TRBJ1-2; the D gene is possibly TRBD1 (6 bases). V was cut by 6 bases and J by 5 bases, with 16 bases left in between. This CDR3 has 14 amino acids. Germline CDR1 is SGHDN and CDR2 is FVKESK.

The chain carries TRBV9 and TRBJ2-3, with D possibly being TRBD1 or TRBD2 (5 bases each). Germline CDR1 and CDR2: SGDLS and YYNGEE. Deletions cut 0 bases from V and 6 bases from J, with 14 bases between. There are 15 residues in the CDR3. The CDR3 here is CASSVGRGGADTQYF. The CDR3, as DNA: TGTGCCAGCAGCGTAGGTCGGGGCGGCGCGGATACGCAGTATTTT.

As to this clonotype: This sequence may be a read error, since a much larger clone differs from it by one base. The chain employs TRBV28 and TRBJ2-6; tentative D call: TRBD2 (7 bases). V lost 5 bases to trimming and J lost 0 bases, with 11 bases between them. CDR1 is MDHEN, CDR2 SYDVKM, per germline. The length of the CDR3 is 16 residues. The CDR3 DNA reads TGTGCCAGCAGTGGGGGGGCAGGCTCTGGGGCCAACGTCCTGACTTTC. It is translated as CASSGGAGSGANVLTF.

The CDR3 DNA is TGCAGCGTTCCCGTCCCGGTAGCGAATGAGCAGTTCTTC. Protein product: CSVPVPVANEQFF. The genes are TRBV29-1 and TRBJ2-1; possible D gene TRBD2, 5 bases. This CDR3 has 13 residues. Germline V gives CDR1 SQVTM, CDR2 ANQGSEA. Trimming cost V 5 bases and J 7 bases, with 15 bases left between them.

Note on this clonotype: A much larger clone sits a single nucleotide away, making a read error possible. CDR3 protein: CSARDRPNRYNEQYF. The CDR3 nucleotides are TGCAGTGCCCGGGACAGACCCAATAGGTACAATGAGCAGTACTTC. V usage is TRBV20-1 and J usage is TRBJ2-1, with TRBD1 identical over 7 bases. The J call may be wrong; the DNA end is better matched by TRBJ2-7. Germline lookup yields CDR1 DFQATT and CDR2 SNEGSKA (reference sequence). The CDR3 covers 15 residues.

This clonotype has more than one count but fewer than ten. This rearrangement joins TRBV29-1 to TRBJ2-1, with D possibly called TRBD1 or TRBD2 (5 bases each). Germline CDR1 and CDR2: SQVTM and ANQGSEA. The CDR3 contains 12 residues. The CDR3 sequence: CRADGGDREQFF. The CDR3 nucleotides are TGCAGGGCAGATGGGGGAGACCGTGAGCAGTTCTTC.

This clonotype came up a few times. The chain couples TRBV6-1 to TRBJ2-3; TRBD1 agrees at 8 bases. Germline V gene sequence: CDR1 MNHNS, CDR2 SASEGT. The length of the CDR3 is 15 residues. Trimming cost V 1 base and J 4 bases; bases outside gene matches: 4. The DNA for the CDR3 is TGTGCCAGCAGTGAAGATGCAGGGGGCGCAGATACGCAGTATTTT. Translated: CASSEDAGGADTQYF.

The chain recombines TRBV7-2 with TRBJ1-2, with 7 bases fitting TRBD1. V dropped 1 base and J dropped 4; count of bases not matched to a gene: 3. There are 14 residues in the CDR3. The germline CDR1 and CDR2 sequences are SGHTA and FQGNSA. In DNA form, the CDR3 reads TGTGCCAGCAGCTTAGAACAGGGGACCTATGGCTACACCTTC. As protein: CASSLEQGTYGYTF.

The J gene is TRBJ2-5, the V gene TRBV3-1, with D tentatively TRBD1 (5 bases). The ends were cut back, 5 bases at V and 2 bases at J, with 12 bases in the middle. Germline loops: CDR1 LGHDT, CDR2 YNNKEL (reference sequence). The CDR3 spans 14 residues. The CDR3 nucleotides read TGTGCCAGCAGCACAAGGGGAATTCAAGAGACCCAGTACTTC. Its protein is CASSTRGIQETQYF.

CDR3 sequence (DNA): TGCGCCAGCAGCCAAGATCGGGGCGGTAGAGATGAGCAGTTCTTC. It yields the protein CASSQDRGGRDEQFF. J is TRBJ2-1 and V is TRBV4-3, with D perhaps assigned TRBD1 or TRBD2 (5 bases each). V was clipped by 0 bases and J by 8 bases, with 14 bases between them. In germline, CDR1 is LGHNA, CDR2 YSLEER. The CDR3 totals 15 residues.

With respect to this clonotype: A junction boundary mismatches the germline segment, possibly from a read error. The V call is TRBV29-1, the J call TRBJ1-1, with 7 bases matching TRBD1. CDR1 and CDR2 (germline): SQVTM, ANQGSEA. The CDR3 covers 13 residues. CDR3 sequence (DNA): TGCAGCGTGGAAGGACAGGTCGGGACGGCAGCTTTCTTT. Its translation is CSVEGQVGTAAFF.

This clonotype has just a few counts. The rearrangement links TRBV7-9 to TRBJ2-3, with 9 bases matching TRBD2. Germline trimming cut 11 bases from V and 6 bases from J; bases unmatched to any gene: 15. Germline CDR1 reads SEHNR; CDR2 reads FQNEAQ (reference sequence). CDR3 length equals 15 residues. The CDR3 DNA follows: TGTGCCGGTAGAGCGGCGGGAGGGCCGACGGATACGCAGTATTTT. It codes for CAGRAAGGPTDTQYF.

The genes are TRBV4-1 and TRBJ2-7; 11 bases line up with TRBD2. The J call is uncertain, as TRBJ2-5 better fits the DNA end. This CDR3 region has 16 residues. The germline CDR1 and CDR2 sequences are MGHRA and YSYEKL. The CDR3 region has the DNA TGCGCCAGCAGCCAAGATGGAACTAGCGGGAGACAGACCCAGTACTTC. Translated, it gives CASSQDGTSGRQTQYF.

The genes are TRBV7-9 and TRBJ2-1; 7 bases are a match to TRBD2. CDR3 length equals 15 residues. Germline values: CDR1 SEHNR, CDR2 FQNEAQ (reference sequence). The ends lost 5 bases at V and 3 bases at J; junction bases unmatched: 7. The CDR3 DNA reads TGTGCCAGCAGCCCGACTAGCAGGAACTACAATGAGCAGTTCTTC. Its protein product is CASSPTSRNYNEQFF.

V gene TRBV21-1 combines with J gene TRBJ2-7; the listed D gene, TRBD1, was not tested against the DNA. TRBV21-1 is shown as a pseudogene. This CDR3 comprises 15 residues. CDR3 in amino acids: CASSNPDRGTYEQYF. CDR3 DNA: TGTGCCAGCAGCAACCCGGACAGGGGGACCTACGAGCAGTACTTC.

Notes on this clonotype: This may be a read error, as it is one base from a much larger clone. J is TRBJ2-3 and V is TRBV12-3 or TRBV12-4; no clear D gene. CDR3 size: 11 residues. DNA for the CDR3: TGTGCCAGCAGTCTCACAAATACGCGGTATTTT. Its translation is CASSLTNTRYF.

The gene calls are TRBV4-2 and TRBJ2-1, with 10 bases that match TRBD2. Germline values: CDR1 LGHNA, CDR2 YNFKEQ. The CDR3 runs to 17 residues. The V and J ends lost 1 base and 8 bases, in that order; junction bases with no gene match: 11. This chain's CDR3 is CASSQVIASGREDEQFF. The CDR3 coding sequence is TGTGCCAGCAGCCAAGTCATCGCCAGCGGGAGGGAGGATGAGCAGTTCTTC.

This clonotype was recorded a few times. Mismatch with germline at one junction end may stem from a read error. The chain is built from TRBV3-1 and TRBJ2-7; D may match TRBD1 or TRBD2 (5 bases each). The germline gives CDR1 LGHDT, CDR2 YNNKEL (reference sequence). This CDR3 spans 14 amino acids. CDR3 sequence (DNA): TGTGCCAGTAGCCAAGGGACCCCGGCCTACGAGCAGTACTTC. This codes for CASSQGTPAYEQYF.

This clonotype was seen a few times. The chain couples TRBV18 to TRBJ2-3; D is unresolved. CDR3 length: 15 residues. From germline, CDR1 is KGHSH and CDR2 LQKENI. The ends were cut back, 3 bases at V and 3 bases at J, with 13 bases in the middle. The CDR3 DNA reads as TGTGCCAGCTCACCGAACTCGGCTAAAACAGATACGCAGTATTTT. Translating gives CASSPNSAKTDTQYF. The complete variable domain, with remaining parts taken from reference TRBV18 and TRBJ2-3, reads NAGVMQNPRHLVRRRGQEARLRCSPMKGHSHVYWYRQLPEEGLKFMVYLQKENIIDESGMPKERFSAEFPKEGPSILRIQQVVRGDSAAYFCASSPNSAKTDTQYFGPGTRLTVL.

This clonotype occurred many times. CDR3: CASMLGGSGDTQYF. The CDR3 DNA sequence: TGTGCCAGCATGTTAGGCGGGAGTGGGGATACGCAGTATTTT. This chain joins TRBV6-6 and TRBJ2-3; the match to TRBD2 covers 7 bases. V shed 7 bases, J shed 6 bases, and the junction held 10 bases outside the gene matches. The CDR3 contains 14 residues. Germline CDR1 and CDR2: MNHNY and SVGAGI (reference sequence).

The chain couples TRBV7-2 to TRBJ2-3; D is undetermined. The germline V gene encodes CDR1 SGHTA and CDR2 FQGNSA. Trimming cost V 2 bases and J 2 bases, with 11 bases left between them. CDR3 length: 15 residues. Here the CDR3 reads CASSLSSNPTDTQYF. CDR3 DNA: TGTGCCAGCAGCTTATCGAGTAACCCCACAGATACGCAGTATTTT.

The J gene is TRBJ2-7, the V gene TRBV7-2; D unclear. CDR3 length: 15 residues. V was clipped by 1 base and J by 1 base, with 11 bases between them. Germline assignment: CDR1 SGHTA and CDR2 FQGNSA. CDR3 region: CASSLVGALSYEQYF. The CDR3 bases are TGTGCCAGCAGCTTAGTTGGAGCGCTGTCCTACGAGCAGTACTTC.

The sample holds a few counts of this clonotype. The chain employs TRBV7-8 and TRBJ2-6; the D is unclear. The germline V gene has CDR1 SGHVS and CDR2 FQNEAQ. This CDR3 is 16 amino acids long. V lost 4 bases and J lost 4, with 14 bases in between. CDR3 in amino acids: CASSSQALGGANVLTF. DNA of the CDR3: TGTGCCAGCAGCTCCCAGGCCCTTGGAGGGGCCAACGTCCTGACTTTC.